A single sample gave rise to the 10 T cell receptor beta chains below, sequenced in a study of blood T cells in healthy people across ages. A sample-barcoded 5' primer and a J-beta primer mix were used in a second PCR of roughly 6 to 12 cycles. TCRdb fed the 5' RACE reads into MiXCR, producing one record per CDR3 protein. Of hundreds of thousands of distinct CDR3 sequences in the sample, 45% to 50% are singletons; the top ten hold approximately 32%. Specimen: blood. Receptors originate from a woman between 55 and 75 years old in good health.

The chain joins TRBV4-3 to TRBJ2-3; D is unclear. Germline values: CDR1 LGHNA, CDR2 YSLEER. The CDR3 loop spans 14 amino acids. V was cut by 3 bases and J by 2 bases, with 9 bases left in between. Here the CDR3 reads CASSHRQVTDTQYF. Written as DNA, the CDR3 is TGCGCCAGCAGCCATAGACAAGTCACAGATACGCAGTATTTT.

As to this clonotype: Germline is not matched at one junction end, which may reflect a read error. The J gene is TRBJ2-7, the V gene TRBV7-2, with D hard to call. Germline CDR1 is SGHTA and CDR2 is FQGNSA. The CDR3 consists of 14 residues. DNA of the CDR3: TGCGCCAGCATCTTAGATGCGAAACCCTACGAGCAGTACTTC. Translated: CASILDAKPYEQYF.

This clonotype was counted only a few times. CDR3 region: CASNEGAHGYTF. The CDR3 region has the DNA TGTGCCAGCAACGAGGGGGCCCATGGCTACACCTTC. V is TRBV12-3 or TRBV12-4 and J is TRBJ1-2, with 7 positions matching TRBD1. With V trimmed by 7 bases and J by 6 bases, 5 bases remained unmatched. The CDR3 length is 12 residues.

The chain has TRBV5-8 and TRBJ1-5; D gene unclear. V was clipped by 1 base and J by 0 bases, with 8 bases between them. Germline V gene data show CDR1 as SGHTS and CDR2 as YDEGEE. This CDR3 region has 15 residues. CDR3: CASSLFGDSNQPQHF. In DNA, the CDR3 is TGTGCCAGCAGCTTGTTTGGGGATAGCAATCAGCCCCAGCATTTT.

This chain joins TRBV7-3 and TRBJ2-1; 14 bases map to TRBD2. J lost 7 bases, V lost 4 bases, and 6 bases had no gene match. CDR1 is SGHTA and CDR2 is FQGTGA in the germline V gene. The CDR3 has 16 amino acids. The CDR3 reads CASSWGLAGEGNEQFF. The CDR3 DNA follows: TGTGCCAGCAGCTGGGGACTAGCGGGAGAAGGGAATGAGCAGTTCTTC.

This rearrangement joins TRBV29-1 to TRBJ2-1; 8 bases agree with TRBD2. Germline CDR1 reads SQVTM; CDR2 reads ANQGSEA. The V and J ends lost 6 bases and 8 bases, in that order; junction bases with no gene match: 15. The CDR3 runs to 15 residues. Here the CDR3 reads CSVILLAGTVYEQFF. For the CDR3, the DNA is TGCAGCGTCATCCTCTTAGCGGGAACTGTCTATGAGCAGTTCTTC.

V usage is TRBV28 and J usage is TRBJ2-3, with 7 bases matching TRBD1. This CDR3 spans 14 amino acids. Germline values: CDR1 MDHEN, CDR2 SYDVKM. Trimming took 5 bases from V and 10 from J; bases not matched to a gene: 12. In DNA, the CDR3 is TGTGCCAGCAGTCCCGCCCCCGGGACAGTGTCGCAGTATTTT. The encoded protein is CASSPAPGTVSQYF. The whole variable domain, filled in from reference TRBV28 and TRBJ2-3, reads DVKVTQSSRYLVKRTGEKVFLECVQDMDHENMFWYRQDPGLGLRLIYFSYDVKMKEKGDIPEGYSVSREKKERFSLILESASTNQTSMYLCASSPAPGTVSQYFGPGTRLTVL.

A note on this clonotype: A junction end diverges from the germline sequence, so it may reflect a read error. The chain uses TRBV6-1 and TRBJ2-1, with 8 bases aligning to TRBD2. The CDR3 has 16 residues. The germline V gene has CDR1 MNHNS and CDR2 SASEGT. CDR3 bases: TGTGCCAGCAGGCCTAAACGGGAGGGCCTCTACAGTGAGCAGTTCTTC. Amino acid sequence: CASRPKREGLYSEQFF.

The V and J genes are TRBV3-1 and TRBJ1-2; possible D gene TRBD1, 6 bases. Germline assignment: CDR1 LGHDT and CDR2 YNNKEL (reference sequence). Trimming stripped 1 base from V and 8 bases from J, with 11 bases between. The CDR3 loop spans 13 amino acids. In DNA, the CDR3 is TGTGCCAGCAGCCAAGGTGGGGGCTGGGGCTACACCTTC. Translated: CASSQGGGWGYTF.

The V gene is TRBV4-2, the J gene TRBJ1-5; D is unresolved. The CDR3 totals 13 residues. The V and J ends lost 0 bases and 5 bases respectively, with 5 bases between them. Germline loops: CDR1 LGHNA, CDR2 YNFKEQ. The CDR3 DNA follows: TGTGCCAGCAGCCAAGACCCAGATCAGCCCCAGCATTTT. Translating it yields CASSQDPDQPQHF.